These 26 T cell receptor beta chains share one sample of origin, sequenced in a study of blood T cell repertoires in COVID-19. Only in-frame clones appear in the TCRdb table, and some are missing; sequencing was by immunoSEQ multiplex PCR. The repertoire has approximately 300,000 clones, around 90% of them found once; the top ten carry 6.8%. Specimen: peripheral blood. The source is a woman in her twenties or thirties with COVID-19, enrolled during active disease.

The chain joins TRBV27 to TRBJ2-5, with 9 bases lining up with TRBD2. Germline loops: CDR1 MNHEY, CDR2 SMNVEV (reference sequence). V gave up 6 bases and J gave up 6 bases; unmatched junction bases: 8. CDR3 length: 14 residues. This CDR3 reads CASSYSGSAKTQYF. CDR3 in DNA: TGTGCCAGCAGCTATAGCGGGAGTGCAAAGACCCAGTACTTC.

V gene TRBV5-5 combines with J gene TRBJ2-1; TRBD1 aligns across 7 bases. This CDR3 has 15 amino acids. Germline trimming cut 4 bases from V and 3 bases from J; bases unmatched to any gene: 7. Germline V gene data show CDR1 as SGHKS and CDR2 as YYEKEE (reference sequence). The CDR3 reads CASSPTGADYNEQFF. Here the CDR3 DNA reads TGTGCCAGCAGCCCTACAGGGGCGGACTACAATGAGCAGTTCTTC.

V usage is TRBV6-2 or TRBV6-3 and J usage is TRBJ2-7; 10 bases map to TRBD2. J was trimmed by 2 bases and V by 6 bases; bases with no gene match: 7. This CDR3 has 15 amino acids. Germline V CDR1 and CDR2: MNHEY, SVGEGT. The chain's CDR3 is CASSREREGPYEQYF. In DNA form, the CDR3 reads TGTGCCAGCAGCAGAGAGCGGGAGGGACCCTACGAGCAGTACTTC.

The rearrangement links TRBV18 to TRBJ2-3, with 9 bases aligning to TRBD1. The length of the CDR3 is 14 residues. The V segment lost 3 bases and the J segment 6 bases; nucleotides outside the gene matches: 4. Per germline, CDR1 KGHSH and CDR2 LQKENI. The DNA of the CDR3 is TGTGCCAGCTCACCGGACAGGGGAAGTGATACGCAGTATTTT. Translating gives CASSPDRGSDTQYF.

The genes are TRBV21-1 and TRBJ2-2; TRBD2 is taken as the D call from the table, unchecked against the DNA. TRBV21-1 is a pseudogene segment. CDR3 length: 17 amino acids. The CDR3 DNA reads TGTGCCAGCAGCTCCCCGGGACTAGCGGGAGTCTCCGGGGAGCTGTTTTTT. Amino acid sequence: CASSSPGLAGVSGELFF.

The chain has TRBV2 and TRBJ1-1; D is uncertain. Germline V lookup: CDR1 SNHLY, CDR2 FYNNEI. The ends were cut back, 2 bases at V and 6 bases at J, with 7 bases in the middle. This CDR3 spans 12 amino acids. In DNA form, the CDR3 reads TGTGCCAGCAGTGAATCCGGGGCTGAAGCTTTCTTT. Translated: CASSESGAEAFF.

The V gene is TRBV14, the J gene TRBJ2-7; D not resolved. Germline lookup yields CDR1 SGHDN and CDR2 FVKESK. V lost 2 bases, J lost 5 bases, and 13 bases lay in between. The CDR3 loop spans 14 amino acids. The CDR3 here is CASSQFRDGDEQYF. For the CDR3, the DNA is TGTGCCAGCAGCCAATTTCGAGACGGAGACGAGCAGTACTTC.

The chain links TRBV29-1 to TRBJ1-1, with a weak D call TRBD1 (5 bases). Germline V lookup: CDR1 SQVTM, CDR2 ANQGSEA. The CDR3 contains 12 residues. Trimming removed 4 bases from V and 7 bases from J, with 13 bases in between. The CDR3 reads CSVGRGRDEAFF. The CDR3 nucleotides read TGCAGCGTTGGGCGGGGCAGGGATGAAGCTTTCTTT.

The chain carries TRBV6-5 and TRBJ1-5, with D unclear. V was trimmed by 5 bases and J by 9 bases, leaving 14 bases between them. The CDR3 has 13 amino acids. Germline CDR1 is MNHEY and CDR2 is SVGAGI. The CDR3 coding sequence is TGTGCCAGCAGTCCCCGGGGTGATCTGCCCCAGCATTTT. Translating gives CASSPRGDLPQHF.

Of note for this clone: Different DNA sequences within this sample yield the same CDR3. The rearrangement uses TRBV5-1 and TRBJ2-7; a weak D match, TRBD1 (5 bases). The CDR3 runs to 14 residues. The germline V gene has CDR1 SGHRS and CDR2 YFSETQ. Trimming cost V 0 bases and J 1 base, with 8 bases left between them. CDR3 loop: CASSLGGRSYEQYF. CDR3 DNA sequence: TGCGCCAGCAGCTTGGGGGGCAGGTCCTACGAGCAGTACTTC.

The chain combines TRBV18 with TRBJ2-7; 9 bases map to TRBD1. CDR1 KGHSH and CDR2 LQKENI come from the germline V gene. V shed 1 base and J 4 bases; nucleotides not matched to a gene: 5. The CDR3 totals 15 residues. The CDR3 spells CASSPLGQGDYEQYF. CDR3 in DNA: TGTGCCAGCTCACCACTGGGACAGGGAGATTACGAGCAGTACTTC. Full variable domain (missing parts from reference TRBV18 and TRBJ2-7): NAGVMQNPRHLVRRRGQEARLRCSPMKGHSHVYWYRQLPEEGLKFMVYLQKENIIDESGMPKERFSAEFPKEGPSILRIQQVVRGDSAAYFCASSPLGQGDYEQYFGPGTRLTVT.

This clone appeared once. The gene calls are TRBV28 and TRBJ2-1; 7 nucleotides line up with TRBD2. Germline V gives CDR1 MDHEN, CDR2 SYDVKM. Trimming took 7 bases from V and 1 from J; bases not matched to a gene: 7. This CDR3 is built from 15 residues. CDR3 sequence reads: CASTGGGGSYNEQFF. CDR3 bases: TGTGCCAGCACCGGCGGGGGAGGGTCCTACAATGAGCAGTTCTTC.

The chain carries TRBV7-3 and TRBJ1-1; the D is unclear. The germline gives CDR1 SGHTA, CDR2 FQGTGA. Trimming pared 1 base from V and 5 bases from J, leaving 8 bases between. The CDR3 loop spans 13 amino acids. The CDR3 protein is CASSLNSGTEAFF. DNA for the CDR3: TGTGCCAGCAGCTTAAACTCGGGAACTGAAGCTTTCTTT.

The V call is TRBV5-4, the J call TRBJ1-1; 7 bases line up with TRBD1. The CDR3 contains 12 residues. With V trimmed by 4 bases and J by 10 bases, 7 bases remained unmatched. Looked up from germline, CDR1 is SGHNT and CDR2 is YYREEE (reference sequence). In DNA, the CDR3 is TGTGCCAGCAGCGGACTGACAGGGTTAGCTTTCTTT. This translates into CASSGLTGLAFF. Filled out from reference TRBV5-4 and TRBJ1-1, the complete variable domain reads ETGVTQSPTHLIKTRGQQVTLRCSSQSGHNTVSWYQQALGQGPQFIFQYYREEENGRGNFPPRFSGLQFPNYSSELNVNALELDDSALYLCASSGLTGLAFFGQGTRLTVV.

The DNA for the CDR3 is TGTGCCAGCAGGGCGGGAGTGTCAGATACGCAGTATTTT. It is translated as CASRAGVSDTQYF. The chain combines TRBV3-1 (or the pseudogene TRBV3-2) with TRBJ2-3, with 7 bases identical to TRBD2. Germline CDR1 and CDR2: LGHDT and YNNKEL (reference sequence). The CDR3 loop spans 13 amino acids. V was pared by 6 bases and J by 4 bases, with 4 bases of the junction left unmatched.

This clone was seen once. The chain has TRBV5-5 and TRBJ1-5, with a tentative D call TRBD1 (5 bases). Trimming shortened V by 1 base and J by 4 bases, and 15 bases separated the two germline ends. The germline V gene encodes CDR1 SGHKS and CDR2 YYEKEE (reference sequence). The CDR3 consists of 16 residues. The CDR3 DNA reads TGTGCCAGCAGCTTGTGCCGGGGGGAGAGTAATCAGCCCCAGCATTTT. Translated, it gives CASSLCRGESNQPQHF.

This clone was seen only a few times. The CDR3 region is CASTRGEDTDTQYF. CDR3 coding DNA: TGTGCCAGCACCAGGGGAGAGGACACAGATACGCAGTATTTT. This chain links TRBV21-1 with TRBJ2-3; whether TRBD1, the table's D call, matches the DNA was not checked. TRBV21-1 is noted as a pseudogene. This CDR3 region has 14 residues.

The chain is built from TRBV28 and TRBJ2-3, with 8 bases lining up with TRBD1. The CDR3 has 15 amino acids. V shed 5 bases and J 6 bases; nucleotides not matched to a gene: 10. Germline CDR1 is MDHEN and CDR2 is SYDVKM. The CDR3 region has the DNA TGTGCCAGCAGTGACGGCACAGGGGGGACCGATACGCAGTATTTT. Translating gives CASSDGTGGTDTQYF.

The chain couples TRBV7-6 to TRBJ1-5; TRBD1 might be the D (5 bases). The V end lost 6 bases, the J end lost 4 bases, and 16 bases lay between the germline ends. CDR1 and CDR2 from the germline V gene are SGHVS and FNYEAQ. The CDR3 totals 15 residues. In nucleotides, the CDR3 is TGTGCCAGCAGTCCGGGGGTCGGCTTTAATCAGCCCCAGCATTTT. Translating gives CASSPGVGFNQPQHF.

The rearrangement joins TRBV19 to TRBJ1-1, with D possibly TRBD1 on 6 matching bases. Germline values: CDR1 LNHDA, CDR2 SQIVND (reference sequence). Deletions cut 5 bases from V and 6 bases from J, with 16 bases between. CDR3 length: 14 amino acids. The CDR3 reads CASSLTGTWAEAFF. The CDR3 DNA reads as TGTGCCAGTAGTCTAACAGGGACCTGGGCTGAAGCTTTCTTT. Complete variable domain (other parts from reference TRBV19 and TRBJ1-1): DGGITQSPKYLFRKEGQNVTLSCEQNLNHDAMYWYRQDPGQGLRLIYYSQIVNDFQKGDIAEGYSVSREKKESFPLTVTSAQKNPTAFYLCASSLTGTWAEAFFGQGTRLTVV.

The V gene is TRBV3-1 (or the pseudogene TRBV3-2), the J gene TRBJ2-7; 9 bases fit TRBD1. This CDR3 has 15 amino acids. The ends lost 4 bases at V and 6 bases at J; junction bases unmatched: 10. CDR1 is LGHDT and CDR2 is YNNKEL in the germline V gene (reference sequence). CDR3 nucleotides: TGTGCCAGCAGCCCGGGACAGGGTGGGAGCCGCGAGCAGTACTTC. It yields the protein CASSPGQGGSREQYF.

The chain links TRBV5-1 to TRBJ1-4; TRBD1 matches 11 bases. The CDR3 spans 15 residues. The junction had 7 bases not matched to a gene; V was cut back by 4 bases and J by 8 bases. The germline CDR1 and CDR2 sequences are SGHRS and YFSETQ. The CDR3 loop reads CASSIGQGAGEKLFF. CDR3 coding DNA: TGCGCCAGCAGCATCGGACAGGGGGCGGGCGAAAAACTGTTTTTT.

J is TRBJ2-1 and V is TRBV28, with D possibly matching TRBD2 (5 bases). V lost 8 bases, J lost 0 bases, and 11 bases lay in between. The CDR3 covers 14 residues. Germline CDR1 MDHEN, CDR2 SYDVKM. CDR3 nucleotide sequence: TGTGCCAGCCAGGAGCGGAGCTCCTACAATGAGCAGTTCTTC. Its protein product is CASQERSSYNEQFF. The whole variable domain, remainder taken from reference TRBV28 and TRBJ2-1, is DVKVTQSSRYLVKRTGEKVFLECVQDMDHENMFWYRQDPGLGLRLIYFSYDVKMKEKGDIPEGYSVSREKKERFSLILESASTNQTSMYLCASQERSSYNEQFFGPGTRLTVL.

The J gene is TRBJ2-1, the V gene TRBV6-5, with D maybe TRBD2 (5 bases). This CDR3 is 13 amino acids long. Germline V CDR1 and CDR2: MNHEY, SVGAGI. Trimming took 6 bases from V and 8 from J, leaving 14 bases between them. DNA for the CDR3: TGTGCCAGCAGCGACGGACCCGGGGATGAGCAGTTCTTC. Amino acid sequence: CASSDGPGDEQFF.

DNA for the CDR3: TGTGCCAGCAGTTTCCCCCCCGGGACAGGGCACTATGGCTACACCTTC. It is translated as CASSFPPGTGHYGYTF. This chain connects TRBV6-2 or TRBV6-3 to TRBJ1-2, with TRBD1 matching over 9 bases. After removal of 4 bases from V and 3 bases from J, the junction contained 9 bases not matched to a gene. This CDR3 is built from 16 residues. Germline V gene data show CDR1 as MNHEY and CDR2 as SVGEGT.

This rearrangement joins TRBV10-3 to TRBJ1-2; TRBD1 matches 9 bases. Per the germline V gene, CDR1 is ENHRY and CDR2 is SYGVKD. The CDR3 is 14 residues long. V lost 9 bases and J lost 2; bases outside the gene matches: 7. The CDR3: CAMKGQGENYGYTF. CDR3 nucleotide sequence: TGTGCCATGAAGGGACAGGGTGAGAACTATGGCTACACCTTC.